A single sample gave rise to the 17 T cell receptor beta chains below, sequenced in a study of T cell repertoires and leukemia-associated antigens. No antigen has been identified for these receptors. TCRdb reprocessed the 5' RACE reads via MiXCR and lists one record per CDR3 protein. This repertoire shows over 8,500 distinct CDR3 sequences, roughly 43% found once; its top ten account for approximately 57%. Source material: CD3+ T cells sorted from blood and cultured. The receptors come from a female donor in good health.

V is TRBV18 and J is TRBJ2-6; D may be TRBD2 (6 bases). V was cut by 1 base and J by 2 bases, with 12 bases left in between. The CDR3 extends over 17 amino acids. The germline CDR1 and CDR2 sequences are KGHSH and LQKENI. This CDR3 reads CASSPRPAGTGANVLTF. CDR3 nucleotides: TGTGCCAGCTCACCACGACCGGCGGGGACTGGGGCCAACGTCCTGACTTTC.

This clonotype was counted many times. The chain uses TRBV4-3 and TRBJ2-7; D unresolved. Germline CDR1 LGHNA, CDR2 YSLEER. This CDR3 is 14 amino acids long. Trimming shortened V by 1 base and J by 1 base, and 8 bases separated the two germline ends. DNA of the CDR3: TGCGCCAGCAGCCAAGCATCACAATCCTACGAGCAGTACTTC. Its translation: CASSQASQSYEQYF.

A remark on this clonotype: The germline gene is not matched at one end of the junction; a read error may be the cause. The chain recombines TRBV7-8 with TRBJ2-3, with D hard to call. The CDR3 length is 14 residues. Germline values: CDR1 SGHVS, CDR2 FQNEAQ. CDR3 residues: CASSLDGFTDAQYF. CDR3 coding DNA: TGTGCCAGCAGCTTAGACGGATTCACAGATGCGCAGTATTTT.

The chain has TRBV20-1 and TRBJ2-3; no clear D gene. The V end lost 6 bases, the J end lost 1 base, and 8 bases lay between the germline ends. CDR1 DFQATT and CDR2 SNEGSKA come from the germline V gene (reference sequence). CDR3 length: 12 residues. CDR3 sequence reads: CSAGGGTDTQYF. CDR3 DNA: TGCAGTGCCGGCGGCGGCACAGATACGCAGTATTTT.

The rearrangement uses TRBV6-5 and TRBJ2-5; possibly TRBD2 for D (5 bases). Trimming took off 7 bases at V and 4 bases at J, with 13 bases between the two ends. Germline V gene sequence: CDR1 MNHEY, CDR2 SVGAGI. The CDR3 loop spans 13 amino acids. CDR3 DNA sequence: TGTGCCAGCACCTTGCTAGCCGGAGAGACCCAGTACTTC. It codes for CASTLLAGETQYF.

Details on this clonotype: Likely a read error: the CDR3 ends without its conserved phenylalanine or tryptophan. V is TRBV5-1 and J is TRBJ1-1; no clear D. This CDR3 spans 13 amino acids. Germline lookup yields CDR1 SGHRS and CDR2 YFSETQ. Trimming cost V 7 bases and J 2 bases, with 12 bases left between them. The CDR3 region has the DNA TGCGCCAGCCGCCCAACAGAAAACACTGAAGCTTTCCTT. It specifies CASRPTENTEAFL.

The chain couples TRBV6-6 to TRBJ2-2, with a tentative D call TRBD2 (5 bases). Germline CDR1 is MNHNY and CDR2 is SVGAGI (reference sequence). The CDR3 totals 15 residues. Trimming took off 1 base at V and 6 bases at J, with 12 bases between the two ends. The CDR3 DNA reads TGTGCCAGCAGTTACTTGGTGCGGGTCCCCGGGGAGCTGTTTTTT. Amino acids: CASSYLVRVPGELFF.

This clonotype was seen at least ten times. The chain employs TRBV7-9 and TRBJ1-2; TRBD1 is a possible D gene (5 bases). Germline V lookup: CDR1 SEHNR, CDR2 FQNEAQ (reference sequence). Trimming removed 1 base at V and 7 bases at J, with 19 bases between. There are 16 residues in the CDR3. The CDR3 DNA reads TGTGCCAGCAGCTTAGAGCCCCTTTTACTTGGGGGTGGCTACACCTTC. It specifies CASSLEPLLLGGGYTF.

This chain uses TRBV6-6 with TRBJ2-3; either TRBD1 or TRBD2 may fit D (5 bases each). The V gene lost 5 bases and the J gene lost 0 bases, with 9 bases spanning the gap. The CDR3 totals 14 residues. CDR1 and CDR2 from the germline V gene are MNHNY and SVGAGI (reference sequence). The CDR3 sequence is CASSPWGSTDTQYF. The CDR3 coding sequence is TGTGCCAGCAGTCCCTGGGGGAGCACAGATACGCAGTATTTT.

The sample holds many counts of this clonotype. V is TRBV7-9 and J is TRBJ2-2; TRBD2 agrees at 8 bases. Germline V gene lookup returns CDR1 SEHNR and CDR2 FQNEAQ (reference sequence). The CDR3 sequence is 12 residues long. The J segment lost 11 bases and the V segment lost 5 bases, leaving 4 bases of the junction unmatched. The CDR3 bases are TGTGCCAGCAGCGCCGGGACTAGTGAGCTGTTTTTT. The encoded protein is CASSAGTSELFF. Supplemented by reference TRBV7-9 and TRBJ2-2, the full variable domain reads DTGVSQNPRHKITKRGQNVTFRCDPISEHNRLYWYRQTLGQGPEFLTYFQNEAQLEKSRLLSDRFSAERPKGSFSTLEIQRTEQGDSAMYLCASSAGTSELFFGEGSRLTVL.

The chain carries TRBV9 and TRBJ2-5; 9 nucleotides align to TRBD2. The CDR3 is made up of 18 amino acids. Trimming cost V 0 bases and J 4 bases; bases outside gene matches: 13. CDR1 and CDR2 from the germline V gene are SGDLS and YYNGEE. CDR3 nucleotides: TGTGCCAGCAGCGTAGTCCGTCTAGCGGGACTATATGTAGAGACCCAGTACTTC. Translated: CASSVVRLAGLYVETQYF.

By share, this clonotype counts as medium-sized. V and J are TRBV20-1 and TRBJ2-3, with TRBD2 as a possible D gene (5 bases). Germline CDR1 is DFQATT and CDR2 is SNEGSKA (reference sequence). The V gene lost 5 bases and the J gene lost 3 bases, with 15 bases spanning the gap. The length of the CDR3 is 14 residues. DNA of the CDR3: TGCAGTGCTGGGCTCGGGGTGGGTACAGATACGCAGTATTTT. It translates to CSAGLGVGTDTQYF.

The table lists this clonotype with a few counts. V usage is TRBV4-2 and J usage is TRBJ1-4, with D perhaps TRBD1 (6 bases). V was trimmed by 0 bases and J by 13 bases, leaving 9 bases between them. CDR3 length equals 12 residues. Germline CDR1 reads LGHNA; CDR2 reads YNFKEQ. The CDR3 nucleotides read TGTGCCAGCAGCCAAGAAGGGGGTGGACTGTTTTTT. Translated, it gives CASSQEGGGLFF.

This chain links TRBV29-1 with TRBJ2-5; possibly TRBD1 or TRBD2 for D (5 bases each). The ends were cut back, 7 bases at V and 2 bases at J, with 17 bases in the middle. Per the germline V gene, CDR1 is SQVTM and CDR2 is ANQGSEA. The CDR3 loop spans 14 amino acids. In nucleotides, the CDR3 is TGCAGCGCCGTCGGGACCCCCGGACAAGAGACCCAGTACTTC. Its translation is CSAVGTPGQETQYF.

This clonotype was detected many times. The rearrangement joins TRBV20-1 to TRBJ1-2; D is unclear. Trimming removed 3 bases from V and 8 bases from J, with 16 bases in between. Germline assignment: CDR1 DFQATT and CDR2 SNEGSKA (reference sequence). The CDR3 totals 13 residues. CDR3 sequence reads: CSASGIPGRGYTF. Written as DNA, the CDR3 is TGCAGTGCTAGTGGGATACCCGGTCGGGGCTACACCTTC.

By share of the sample, this clonotype is medium-sized. The CDR3 spells CASSLRSESGRGRIQFF. In DNA, the CDR3 is TGCGCCAGCAGCCTGCGATCGGAGAGCGGGAGGGGGAGAATACAGTTCTTC. This chain joins TRBV5-1 and TRBJ2-1; 10 bases are shared with TRBD2. This CDR3 comprises 17 residues. The trim removed 4 bases at V and 13 bases at J, leaving 20 bases unmatched. CDR1 is SGHRS, CDR2 YFSETQ, per germline.

This clonotype occurred many times. The rearrangement joins TRBV20-1 to TRBJ2-7; D is perhaps TRBD2 (6 bases). The CDR3 contains 18 residues. The germline V and J ends were trimmed by 3 bases and 2 bases, with 26 bases remaining between them. Looked up from germline, CDR1 is DFQATT and CDR2 is SNEGSKA (reference sequence). CDR3 loop: CSASAFTILGGGTYEQYF. The CDR3 bases are TGCAGTGCTAGTGCCTTTACGATCCTAGGAGGAGGGACCTACGAGCAGTACTTC.